This T cell receptor (beta chain) was identified in a study of T cell repertoires in cytomegalovirus infection. About the study: CMV infection and matching HLA type were both indicated by public TCR beta signatures. Study findings and constraints: Ex vivo responses were dominated by HLA-C-restricted CMV-specific TCR beta clonotypes.

TCRdb reprocessed the reads via MiXCR and lists one record per CDR3 protein. The sample includes tens of thousands of distinct CDR3 sequences, over 3.5% of them seen just once. This clonotype was counted ten times or more. The antigen is unknown. The J segment lost 7 bases and the V segment lost 1 base, leaving 13 bases of the junction unmatched. From germline, CDR1 is SGHTA and CDR2 FQGNSA. CDR3 length: 17 residues. The sequence derives from a human donor in good health (CMV status not recorded). Some clones in this sample may be carry-over from other donors' samples. Sequences were obtained from PBMCs. The rearrangement joins TRBV7-2 to TRBJ1-2; TRBD1 matches at 9 bases. The DNA for the CDR3 is TGTGCCAGCAGCTTAGGGGGGGGACAGGGCGATTCGTCTGGCTACACCTTC. Amino acids: CASSLGGGQGDSSGYTF. The variable domain in full, with the rest retrieved from reference TRBV7-2 and TRBJ1-2, is GAGVSQSPSNKVTEKGKDVELRCDPISGHTALYWYRQSLGQGLEFLIYFQGNSAPDKSGLPSDRFSAERTGGSVSTLTIQRTQQEDSAVYLCASSLGGGQGDSSGYTFGSGTRLTVV.